This T cell receptor (beta chain) is from a study of blood T cell repertoires in COVID-19. Overall study context: Some COVID-19 samples were acute and others convalescent; all came from the United States, Italy and Spain.

This clone came up once. From germline, CDR1 is MNHEY and CDR2 SMNVEV (reference sequence). CDR3 length: 14 residues. With 5 bases clipped from V and 8 bases from J, the junction kept 9 bases outside the gene matches. Sequenced by immunoSEQ multiplex PCR; TCRdb stores in-frame clones only, minus some. Of tens of thousands of clones in the sample, 80% to 95% were seen once. The sequence was collected from a woman older than 75 with active COVID-19. Sequencing was performed on peripheral blood. The chain combines TRBV27 with TRBJ2-4, with 7 bases fitting TRBD1. Here the CDR3 reads CASSLTGFGDIQYF. The CDR3 DNA reads TGTGCCAGCAGTCTGACAGGGTTCGGAGACATTCAGTACTTC.